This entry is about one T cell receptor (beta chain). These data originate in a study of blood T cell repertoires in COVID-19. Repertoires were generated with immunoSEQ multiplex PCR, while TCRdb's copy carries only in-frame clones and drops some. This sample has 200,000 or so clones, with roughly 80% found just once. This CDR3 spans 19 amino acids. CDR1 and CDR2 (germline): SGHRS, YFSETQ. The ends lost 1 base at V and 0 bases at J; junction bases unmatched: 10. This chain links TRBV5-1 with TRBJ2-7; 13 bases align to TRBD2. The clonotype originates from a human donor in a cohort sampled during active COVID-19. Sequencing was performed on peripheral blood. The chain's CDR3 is CASSLSRTSGSPTSYEQYF. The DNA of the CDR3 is TGCGCCAGCAGCTTGTCCCGGACTAGCGGGAGTCCGACCTCCTACGAGCAGTACTTC.